This TCR beta chain was observed in a study of blood T cell repertoires in COVID-19. Across the study: Acute and convalescent COVID-19 samples came from the United States, Italy and Spain. The analysed material was cDNA or gDNA that came from T cells, B-cell-depleted T cells, or PBMCs.

Per the original data handling: Amplification of reference gene primers provided the estimated nucleated cell counts. Using immunoSEQ multiplex PCR, the repertoire was profiled, and TCRdb retains in-frame clones only, with some absent. V and J calls and clone size are as listed in that table; D and trimming were resolved from the DNA. The sample holds some 160,000 clones; roughly 89% are singletons and the top ten take approximately 10%. While infection was still active, Seattle patients were enrolled and then followed longitudinally. J gave up 8 bases and V 2 bases, and 3 bases lay outside the gene matches. This CDR3 region has 14 residues. CDR1 and CDR2 (germline): MNHEY, SVGAGI.

The source of this sequence is a woman in her sixties or seventies with COVID-19, enrolled during active disease. What was sequenced was peripheral blood. This chain connects TRBV6-5 to TRBJ1-6; 7 bases match TRBD1. The CDR3 sequence is CASSYAGGDSPLHF. In DNA form, the CDR3 reads TGTGCCAGCAGTTACGCAGGGGGAGATTCACCCCTCCACTTT.